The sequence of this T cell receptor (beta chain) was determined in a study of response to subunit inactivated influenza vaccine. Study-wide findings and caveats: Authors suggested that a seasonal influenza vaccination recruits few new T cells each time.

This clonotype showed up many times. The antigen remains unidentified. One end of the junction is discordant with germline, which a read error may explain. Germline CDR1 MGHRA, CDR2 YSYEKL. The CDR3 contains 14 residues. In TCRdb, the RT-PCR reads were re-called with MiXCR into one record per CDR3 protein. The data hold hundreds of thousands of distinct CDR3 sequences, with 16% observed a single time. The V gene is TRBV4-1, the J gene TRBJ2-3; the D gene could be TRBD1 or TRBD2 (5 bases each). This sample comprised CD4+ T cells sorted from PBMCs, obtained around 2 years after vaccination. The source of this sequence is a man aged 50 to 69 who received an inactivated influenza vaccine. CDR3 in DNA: TGCGCCAGCACCCAACGGGGCCGCACAGATACGCAGTATTTT. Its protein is CASTQRGRTDTQYF.